Listed below are T cell receptor beta chains from one sample, sequenced in a study of shared clonotypes between healthy human individuals. Libraries were prepared by immunoSEQ multiplex PCR; TCRdb keeps only in-frame clonotypes and omits some of them. In the table there are approximately 340,000 clones, 70% to 75% of which are singletons. The sample taken for sequencing was memory CD4+ T cells sorted from blood. Receptors were obtained from a man between 25 and 39 years old in good health. Each CDR3 is given with its conserved first and last residue. The order of the fields is D gene, V gene, J gene, clone size, CDR3 length, CDR3 protein, CDR3 DNA. A D gene is named only where the DNA matches it firmly. Size tells how often a clone was seen (once, few, many) or the class of an expanded clone, and some rows leave it out.

d_call: -; v_call: TRBV10-2; j_call: TRBJ2-3; clone_size: -; cdr3_length: 15; cdr3_aa: CASSRATRETDTQYF; cdr3_nt: TGCGCCAGCAGTCGAGCCACCAGAGAGACAGATACGCAGTATTTT
d_call: -; v_call: TRBV6-5; j_call: TRBJ1-2; clone_size: -; cdr3_length: 14; cdr3_aa: CASSYSSKGGGYTF; cdr3_nt: TGTGCCAGCAGTTACTCGAGTAAAGGAGGCGGCTACACCTTC
d_call: -; v_call: TRBV28; j_call: TRBJ1-5; clone_size: few; cdr3_length: 14; cdr3_aa: CASRQQGGGQPQHF; cdr3_nt: TGTGCCAGCAGGCAACAGGGAGGAGGTCAGCCCCAGCATTTT
d_call: TRBD1; v_call: TRBV2; j_call: TRBJ1-2; clone_size: -; cdr3_length: 13; cdr3_aa: CASSVGTGDGYTF; cdr3_nt: TGTGCCAGCAGTGTCGGGACAGGAGATGGCTACACCTTC
d_call: TRBD2; v_call: TRBV7-7; j_call: TRBJ2-5; clone_size: -; cdr3_length: 17; cdr3_aa: CASSLSRLAGGQETQYF; cdr3_nt: TGTGCTAGCAGCTTATCCCGACTAGCGGGAGGACAAGAGACCCAGTACTTC
d_call: -; v_call: TRBV19; j_call: TRBJ2-1; clone_size: few; cdr3_length: 15; cdr3_aa: CATSTYGWGYNEQFF; cdr3_nt: TGTGCCACAAGTACATATGGATGGGGGTACAATGAGCAGTTCTTC
d_call: -; v_call: TRBV9; j_call: TRBJ2-3; clone_size: -; cdr3_length: 17; cdr3_aa: CASSVAAGAGGTDTQYF; cdr3_nt: TGTGCCAGCAGCGTAGCGGCGGGGGCAGGGGGCACAGATACGCAGTATTTT
d_call: TRBD2; v_call: TRBV4-3; j_call: TRBJ2-3; clone_size: -; cdr3_length: 19; cdr3_aa: CASSQDRSGGTSGRTTQYF; cdr3_nt: TGCGCCAGCAGCCAAGATCGTAGCGGGGGAACTAGCGGGAGGACGACGCAGTATTTT
d_call: TRBD2; v_call: TRBV7-9; j_call: TRBJ2-5; clone_size: once; cdr3_length: 14; cdr3_aa: CASRKAGGQETQYF; cdr3_nt: TGTGCCAGCAGAAAGGCGGGGGGCCAAGAGACCCAGTACTTC
d_call: TRBD1; v_call: TRBV28; j_call: TRBJ2-3; clone_size: few; cdr3_length: 16; cdr3_aa: CASSSSSGTGTDTQYF; cdr3_nt: TGTGCCAGCAGTTCGTCCTCCGGGACAGGCACAGATACGCAGTATTTT
d_call: TRBD2; v_call: TRBV11-3; j_call: TRBJ2-1; clone_size: -; cdr3_length: 16; cdr3_aa: CASSPPSGRAGNGQFF; cdr3_nt: TGTGCCAGCAGCCCACCCAGCGGGAGGGCGGGGAATGGGCAGTTCTTC
d_call: -; v_call: TRBV27; j_call: TRBJ2-7; clone_size: few; cdr3_length: 11; cdr3_aa: CASSHPYEQYF; cdr3_nt: TGTGCCAGCAGTCACCCATACGAGCAGTACTTC
d_call: TRBD1; v_call: TRBV2; j_call: TRBJ1-5; clone_size: -; cdr3_length: 15; cdr3_aa: CASSEYDREVQPQHF; cdr3_nt: TGTGCCAGCAGTGAATACGACAGGGAGGTTCAGCCCCAGCATTTT
d_call: TRBD1; v_call: TRBV18; j_call: TRBJ1-4; clone_size: -; cdr3_length: 19; cdr3_aa: CASSDLTRTGVGANEKLFF; cdr3_nt: TGTGCCAGCTCGGATTTGACGAGGACAGGGGTTGGTGCTAATGAAAAACTGTTTTTT
d_call: -; v_call: TRBV4-1; j_call: TRBJ2-5; clone_size: once; cdr3_length: 16; cdr3_aa: CASSQESPDYQETQYF; cdr3_nt: TGCGCCAGCAGCCAAGAGAGCCCGGACTATCAAGAGACCCAGTACTTC
d_call: TRBD2; v_call: TRBV13; j_call: TRBJ2-5; clone_size: -; cdr3_length: 17; cdr3_aa: CASSLDLAGRRGETQYF; cdr3_nt: TGTGCCAGCAGCTTAGACCTAGCGGGAAGAAGGGGAGAGACCCAGTACTTC
d_call: -; v_call: TRBV7-3; j_call: TRBJ2-1; clone_size: -; cdr3_length: 14; cdr3_aa: CASSLAGLGNEQFF; cdr3_nt: TGTGCCAGCAGCTTAGCGGGACTGGGGAATGAGCAGTTCTTC
d_call: -; v_call: TRBV6-5; j_call: TRBJ2-1; clone_size: -; cdr3_length: 15; cdr3_aa: CASSYQINSYNEQFF; cdr3_nt: TGTGCCAGCAGTTACCAGATAAACTCCTACAATGAGCAGTTCTTC
d_call: TRBD1; v_call: TRBV7-9; j_call: TRBJ2-6; clone_size: few; cdr3_length: 18; cdr3_aa: CASTQTGTGAAGANVLTF; cdr3_nt: TGTGCCAGCACCCAAACCGGGACAGGGGCGGCTGGGGCCAACGTCCTGACTTTC
d_call: TRBD1; v_call: TRBV7-3; j_call: TRBJ2-3; clone_size: few; cdr3_length: 15; cdr3_aa: CASSLRTGGTDTQYF; cdr3_nt: TGTGCCAGCAGCTTAAGGACAGGGGGCACAGATACGCAGTATTTT
d_call: TRBD1; v_call: TRBV7-2; j_call: TRBJ1-4; clone_size: -; cdr3_length: 14; cdr3_aa: CASSLGSGGRKLFF; cdr3_nt: TGTGCCAGCAGCTTAGGGTCAGGGGGCCGGAAACTGTTTTTT
d_call: -; v_call: TRBV2; j_call: TRBJ1-1; clone_size: -; cdr3_length: 14; cdr3_aa: CASTPFRGNTEAFF; cdr3_nt: TGTGCCAGCACCCCCTTTCGGGGGAACACTGAAGCTTTCTTT
d_call: -; v_call: TRBV27; j_call: TRBJ1-1; clone_size: -; cdr3_length: 15; cdr3_aa: CASETDQGANTEAFF; cdr3_nt: TGTGCCAGCGAGACCGACCAGGGAGCGAACACTGAAGCTTTCTTT
d_call: TRBD1; v_call: TRBV28; j_call: TRBJ1-2; clone_size: -; cdr3_length: 15; cdr3_aa: CASSLRDRDNYGYTF; cdr3_nt: TGTGCCAGCAGCCTTCGCGACAGGGACAACTATGGCTACACCTTC
d_call: -; v_call: TRBV4-1; j_call: TRBJ2-2; clone_size: few; cdr3_length: 17; cdr3_aa: CASSQENFGFYTGELFF; cdr3_nt: TGCGCCAGCAGCCAAGAAAATTTCGGCTTCTACACCGGGGAGCTGTTTTTT
d_call: TRBD1; v_call: TRBV28; j_call: TRBJ2-5; clone_size: -; cdr3_length: 14; cdr3_aa: CASSSTTGAGTQYF; cdr3_nt: TGTGCCAGCAGTTCAACAACAGGGGCAGGGACCCAGTACTTC
d_call: TRBD1; v_call: TRBV10-3; j_call: TRBJ2-1; clone_size: -; cdr3_length: 15; cdr3_aa: CAISERAGGRDEQFF; cdr3_nt: TGTGCCATCAGTGAGAGGGCAGGGGGCAGGGATGAGCAGTTCTTC
d_call: -; v_call: TRBV11-3; j_call: TRBJ2-2; clone_size: -; cdr3_length: 16; cdr3_aa: CASSLESGEGTGELFF; cdr3_nt: TGTGCCAGCAGCTTGGAATCTGGTGAAGGAACCGGGGAGCTGTTTTTT
d_call: TRBD2; v_call: TRBV7-2; j_call: TRBJ2-1; clone_size: -; cdr3_length: 14; cdr3_aa: CASSPIGTTNEQFF; cdr3_nt: TGTGCCAGCAGCCCGATAGGGACTACTAATGAGCAGTTCTTC
d_call: TRBD1; v_call: TRBV7-2; j_call: TRBJ2-7; clone_size: -; cdr3_length: 14; cdr3_aa: CASSLRQGFYEQYF; cdr3_nt: TGTGCCAGCAGCCTCCGACAGGGTTTCTACGAGCAGTACTTC
d_call: -; v_call: TRBV28; j_call: TRBJ1-3; clone_size: few; cdr3_length: 16; cdr3_aa: CASSFSEALLGNTIYF; cdr3_nt: TGTGCCAGCAGTTTCTCGGAGGCCCTCCTTGGAAACACCATATATTTT
d_call: -; v_call: TRBV5-1; j_call: TRBJ1-4; clone_size: -; cdr3_length: 15; cdr3_aa: CASSLLGGLEEKLFF; cdr3_nt: TGCGCCAGCAGCCTCTTAGGGGGGTTGGAAGAAAAACTGTTTTTT
d_call: TRBD2; v_call: TRBV28; j_call: TRBJ2-1; clone_size: -; cdr3_length: 15; cdr3_aa: CASSTLAGGVNEQFF; cdr3_nt: TGTGCCAGCAGTACGCTAGCGGGAGGGGTCAATGAGCAGTTCTTC
d_call: TRBD2; v_call: TRBV2; j_call: TRBJ2-5; clone_size: -; cdr3_length: 15; cdr3_aa: CASSQLAGGQETQYF; cdr3_nt: TGTGCCAGCAGCCAACTAGCGGGAGGGCAAGAGACCCAGTACTTC
d_call: -; v_call: TRBV6-5; j_call: TRBJ2-3; clone_size: -; cdr3_length: 15; cdr3_aa: CASSLRGEGTDTQYF; cdr3_nt: TGTGCCAGCTCGTTGAGGGGGGAGGGCACAGATACGCAGTATTTT
d_call: -; v_call: TRBV4-1; j_call: TRBJ2-5; clone_size: few; cdr3_length: 12; cdr3_aa: CASSQDLETQYF; cdr3_nt: TGCGCCAGCAGCCAAGACTTGGAGACCCAGTACTTC
d_call: -; v_call: TRBV18; j_call: TRBJ1-6; clone_size: -; cdr3_length: 15; cdr3_aa: CASSPLGTDNSPLHF; cdr3_nt: TGTGCCAGCTCACCCCTAGGGACCGATAATTCACCCCTCCACTTT
d_call: TRBD1; v_call: TRBV28; j_call: TRBJ2-7; clone_size: many; cdr3_length: 16; cdr3_aa: CASSLPTGGIGYEQYF; cdr3_nt: TGTGCCAGCAGTTTGCCGACAGGGGGCATAGGCTACGAGCAGTACTTC
d_call: -; v_call: TRBV7-2; j_call: TRBJ1-5; clone_size: -; cdr3_length: 12; cdr3_aa: CASSSLRQPQHF; cdr3_nt: TGTGCCAGCAGCTCGCTACGTCAGCCCCAGCATTTT
d_call: -; v_call: TRBV7-3; j_call: TRBJ2-1; clone_size: -; cdr3_length: 15; cdr3_aa: CASSRTSFGYNEQFF; cdr3_nt: TGTGCCAGCAGCCGTACTAGCTTTGGCTACAATGAGCAGTTCTTC
d_call: -; v_call: TRBV1; j_call: TRBJ1-1; clone_size: -; cdr3_length: 13; cdr3_aa: CTSSQVGVTEAFF; cdr3_nt: TGCACCAGCAGCCAAGTCGGGGTCACTGAAGCTTTCTTT
d_call: TRBD1; v_call: TRBV27; j_call: TRBJ1-5; clone_size: -; cdr3_length: 17; cdr3_aa: CASSLSRGQGRGQPQHF; cdr3_nt: TGTGCCAGCAGTTTATCGAGGGGACAGGGCAGGGGTCAGCCCCAGCATTTT
d_call: -; v_call: TRBV7-9; j_call: TRBJ2-7; clone_size: -; cdr3_length: 12; cdr3_aa: CASSQASDEQYF; cdr3_nt: TGTGCCAGCAGCCAAGCTTCCGACGAGCAGTACTTC
d_call: TRBD2; v_call: TRBV10-3; j_call: TRBJ2-3; clone_size: once; cdr3_length: 14; cdr3_aa: CAISAGGGWDTQYF; cdr3_nt: TGTGCCATTTCAGCGGGAGGTGGTTGGGATACGCAGTATTTT
d_call: TRBD1; v_call: TRBV5-6; j_call: TRBJ1-1; clone_size: -; cdr3_length: 16; cdr3_aa: CASSLGTGTGRQEAFF; cdr3_nt: TGTGCCAGCAGCTTGGGGACCGGGACAGGAAGACAAGAAGCTTTCTTT
d_call: -; v_call: TRBV10-3; j_call: TRBJ2-7; clone_size: -; cdr3_length: 13; cdr3_aa: CAISEPGLYEQYF; cdr3_nt: TGTGCCATCAGTGAACCGGGACTGTACGAGCAGTACTTC
d_call: TRBD2; v_call: TRBV4-3; j_call: TRBJ2-7; clone_size: -; cdr3_length: 17; cdr3_aa: CASSQEGTSVFPYEQYF; cdr3_nt: TGCGCCAGCAGCCAAGAAGGGACTAGCGTTTTCCCCTACGAGCAGTACTTC
d_call: TRBD1; v_call: TRBV29-1; j_call: TRBJ2-2; clone_size: few; cdr3_length: 15; cdr3_aa: CSVRKGDSHTGELFF; cdr3_nt: TGCAGCGTTCGAAAGGGGGACAGCCACACCGGGGAGCTGTTTTTT
d_call: -; v_call: TRBV19; j_call: TRBJ2-5; clone_size: -; cdr3_length: 16; cdr3_aa: CASSIVRTVRQETQYF; cdr3_nt: TGTGCCAGTAGTATTGTTAGAACCGTTCGTCAAGAGACCCAGTACTTC
d_call: -; v_call: TRBV18; j_call: TRBJ1-5; clone_size: -; cdr3_length: 15; cdr3_aa: CASSLGGPGDQPQHF; cdr3_nt: TGTGCCAGCTCACTGGGCGGACCCGGCGATCAGCCCCAGCATTTT
d_call: TRBD1; v_call: TRBV19; j_call: TRBJ1-2; clone_size: -; cdr3_length: 13; cdr3_aa: CASSMMTGIGYTF; cdr3_nt: TGTGCCAGTAGTATGATGACAGGGATTGGCTACACCTTC